The next 22 T cell receptor beta chains were all read from a single sample in a study of a mutant IDH1 vaccine in newly diagnosed glioma. Regarding time point: week 35, safety follow-up. Doses comprised 300 ug of mutant IDH1 20-mer peptide each, plus topical imiquimod. Their antigen targets remain unknown. Profiled with immunoSEQ multiplex PCR; TCRdb holds only in-frame clones, not every one. The data contain some 48,000 clones, roughly 84% of them seen just once; the ten biggest clones take up over 6.5%. The sample consisted of PBMCs, taken from a glioma patient whose treatment included an IDH1 peptide vaccine. All receptors come from a man in his forties with glioma.

The rearrangement uses TRBV19 and TRBJ1-6, with D unresolved. Germline V gives CDR1 LNHDA, CDR2 SQIVND (reference sequence). V was clipped by 2 bases and J by 8 bases, with 10 bases between them. CDR3 length equals 14 residues. The CDR3 bases are TGTGCCAGTAGTATATTCGGAGTAGATTCACCCCTCCACTTT. Its translation: CASSIFGVDSPLHF.

V is TRBV4-1 and J is TRBJ2-7, with D unclear. CDR1 MGHRA and CDR2 YSYEKL come from the germline V gene. With 1 base removed from V and 5 bases from J, the gap between germline ends came to 9 bases. The CDR3 spans 13 residues. CDR3 region: CASSQGQANEQYF. CDR3 DNA: TGCGCCAGCAGCCAAGGGCAGGCTAACGAGCAGTACTTC.

The chain recombines TRBV20-1 with TRBJ1-1, with D hard to call. V was cut by 3 bases and J by 4 bases, with 6 bases left in between. Germline V gene lookup returns CDR1 DFQATT and CDR2 SNEGSKA (reference sequence). This CDR3 spans 11 amino acids. The CDR3 loop is CSARQVTEAFF. CDR3 coding DNA: TGCAGTGCTAGGCAGGTCACTGAAGCTTTCTTT.

For the CDR3, the DNA is TGTGCCAGCAGTCCACGCCGCGGGACAGGGGTTTCGAACGAGCAGTACTTC. It yields the protein CASSPRRGTGVSNEQYF. V is TRBV27 and J is TRBJ2-7; the match to TRBD1 covers 10 bases. Per germline, CDR1 MNHEY and CDR2 SMNVEV (reference sequence). This CDR3 is built from 17 residues. V was clipped by 5 bases and J by 5 bases; unmatched bases: 15.

V and J are TRBV10-3 and TRBJ2-3; 14 bases match TRBD2. Germline V CDR1 and CDR2: ENHRY, SYGVKD. J lost 2 bases, V lost 2 bases, and 3 bases had no gene match. The CDR3 runs to 17 residues. The CDR3 here is CAISERGLAGATDTQYF. The DNA for the CDR3 is TGTGCCATCAGTGAGCGGGGACTAGCGGGGGCCACAGATACGCAGTATTTT.

The chain recombines TRBV5-1 with TRBJ1-1; TRBD1 is a possible D gene (5 bases). The germline gives CDR1 SGHRS, CDR2 YFSETQ. CDR3 length: 16 residues. The V gene lost 0 bases and the J gene lost 0 bases, with 12 bases spanning the gap. The CDR3 loop reads CASSLVGTVMNTEAFF. DNA for the CDR3: TGCGCCAGCAGCTTGGTGGGGACTGTGATGAACACTGAAGCTTTCTTT.

This chain links TRBV13 with TRBJ2-5, with D perhaps TRBD2 (7 bases). Germline V gene sequence: CDR1 PRHDT, CDR2 FYEKMQ (reference sequence). V lost 4 bases to trimming and J lost 1 base, with 10 bases between them. This CDR3 region has 14 residues. The CDR3 region is CASSSRGPQETQYF. The CDR3 DNA sequence: TGTGCCAGCAGCTCGCGGGGGCCCCAAGAGACCCAGTACTTC.

The chain has TRBV2 and TRBJ1-5; D is ambiguous. CDR1 SNHLY and CDR2 FYNNEI come from the germline V gene. The CDR3 has 13 residues. The ends were cut back, 7 bases at V and 6 bases at J, with 13 bases in the middle. CDR3 nucleotides: TGTGCCAGCAAAGGGCAGCCACCTCAGCCCCAGCATTTT. Its translation is CASKGQPPQPQHF.

The chain recombines TRBV5-6 with TRBJ2-7; 9 bases agree with TRBD2. Germline values: CDR1 SGHDT, CDR2 YYEEEE. This CDR3 spans 15 amino acids. V shed 1 base, J shed 6 bases, and the junction held 8 bases outside the gene matches. The CDR3, as DNA: TGTGCCAGCAGCTTGACGGCGGGGGGGCCGGTCGAGCAGTACTTC. This gives the protein CASSLTAGGPVEQYF.

V is TRBV30 and J is TRBJ1-1, with D possibly matching TRBD1 (6 bases). Between the trimmed V and J ends, which lost 2 bases and 0 bases, there was a span of 13 bases. Germline lookup yields CDR1 GTSNPN and CDR2 SVGIG (reference sequence). The CDR3 spans 15 residues. CDR3 DNA sequence: TGTGCCTGGAGTTTAGGGCAGGGGATGAACACTGAAGCTTTCTTT. Its protein is CAWSLGQGMNTEAFF.

The V and J genes are TRBV6-5 and TRBJ1-2; D not certain. Per germline, CDR1 MNHEY and CDR2 SVGAGI. V gave up 2 bases and J gave up 2 bases, with 15 bases separating them. The CDR3 extends over 16 amino acids. The CDR3 region is CASSYHVMGGNYGYTF. CDR3 DNA: TGTGCCAGCAGTTACCACGTAATGGGCGGGAACTATGGCTACACCTTC.

J is TRBJ2-2 and V is TRBV19, with 12 bases that match TRBD1. The junction had 7 bases not matched to a gene; V was cut back by 3 bases and J by 5 bases. The CDR3 has 17 amino acids. From germline, CDR1 is LNHDA and CDR2 SQIVND (reference sequence). The CDR3 nucleotides are TGTGCCAGTAGTATGGAGGGACAGGGGGCTAAGACCGGGGAGCTGTTTTTT. Amino acids: CASSMEGQGAKTGELFF. The variable domain in full, with the rest retrieved from reference TRBV19 and TRBJ2-2, is DGGITQSPKYLFRKEGQNVTLSCEQNLNHDAMYWYRQDPGQGLRLIYYSQIVNDFQKGDIAEGYSVSREKKESFPLTVTSAQKNPTAFYLCASSMEGQGAKTGELFFGEGSRLTVL.

The chain couples TRBV19 to TRBJ2-7; D perhaps matches TRBD2 (5 bases). There are 14 residues in the CDR3. The ends were cut back, 10 bases at V and 3 bases at J, with 19 bases in the middle. Germline CDR1 and CDR2: LNHDA and SQIVND (reference sequence). CDR3 bases: TGTGCCACTTCAGCGCGGGTCCGACACTACGAGCAGTACTTC. It specifies CATSARVRHYEQYF.

This clone was observed a few times. The chain uses TRBV29-1 and TRBJ2-5; D is unclear. The germline V gene has CDR1 SQVTM and CDR2 ANQGSEA. The V end was cut by 7 bases, the J end by 5 bases, with 14 bases between. The CDR3 extends over 12 amino acids. This chain's CDR3 is CSAGSGSETQYF. For the CDR3, the DNA is TGCAGCGCCGGGTCGGGTTCCGAGACCCAGTACTTC.

This chain links TRBV5-6 with TRBJ2-5; D gene uncertain. V gave up 0 bases and J gave up 1 base, with 4 bases separating them. Germline values: CDR1 SGHDT, CDR2 YYEEEE. CDR3 length equals 13 residues. CDR3 sequence: CASSLGGQETQYF. CDR3 coding DNA: TGTGCCAGCAGCTTGGGGGGCCAAGAGACCCAGTACTTC.

This clone was detected a few times. The V call is TRBV5-6, the J call TRBJ2-7; possibly TRBD2 for D (6 bases). V was shortened by 3 bases and J by 6 bases, with 19 bases between the two germline ends. There are 15 residues in the CDR3. CDR1 SGHDT and CDR2 YYEEEE come from the germline V gene. The CDR3 region has the DNA TGTGCCAGCAGCTCAGGGCCAGCGGGCCCTCGCGAGCAGTACTTC. Translation gives CASSSGPAGPREQYF.

The chain couples TRBV5-3 to TRBJ2-7, with 7 bases fitting TRBD2. TRBV5-3 counts as an open reading frame of uncertain function. The V gene end was trimmed by 3 bases and the J gene end by 0 bases; junction bases not matched to a gene: 9. The CDR3 has 16 amino acids. CDR3 sequence (DNA): TGTGCCAGAAGCTGGGAGGGTTTAGAACCCTCCTACGAGCAGTACTTC. Amino acids: CARSWEGLEPSYEQYF.

V is TRBV6-5 and J is TRBJ1-1; tentatively, D is TRBD1 (6 bases). Trimming took 5 bases from V and 7 from J, leaving 17 bases between them. The CDR3 has 14 residues. Germline V CDR1 and CDR2: MNHEY, SVGAGI. The CDR3 nucleotides are TGTGCCAGCAGTAATGGGGGGGGCGCGGGTGAAGCTTTCTTT. This encodes CASSNGGGAGEAFF.

The J gene is TRBJ1-1, the V gene TRBV14; unclear D gene. The V end was cut by 2 bases, the J end by 1 base, with 11 bases between. Germline-derived CDR1 and CDR2 are SGHDN and FVKESK. The length of the CDR3 is 15 residues. The CDR3 DNA sequence: TGTGCCAGCAGCCAACTACAGAATTCGAACACTGAAGCTTTCTTT. Translation gives CASSQLQNSNTEAFF.

This clone was observed a handful of times. CDR3 in DNA: TGTGCCAGCAGCTTAAGGTCGGGGACGGGGACCGGGGAGCTGTTTTTT. This gives the protein CASSLRSGTGTGELFF. The chain combines TRBV7-2 with TRBJ2-2; either TRBD1 or TRBD2 may fit D (5 bases each). In germline, CDR1 is SGHTA, CDR2 FQGNSA. V lost 2 bases and J 5 bases, leaving 15 bases between the germline ends. CDR3 length: 16 residues.

A single count supports this clone. The chain links TRBV4-2 to TRBJ1-2; D is undetermined. The germline V gene has CDR1 LGHNA and CDR2 YNFKEQ. Trimming shortened V by 1 base and J by 5 bases, and 11 bases separated the two germline ends. This CDR3 has 14 amino acids. CDR3 sequence reads: CASSQGPDHYGYTF. The CDR3 bases are TGTGCCAGCAGCCAAGGGCCGGACCATTATGGCTACACCTTC.

The V call is TRBV29-1, the J call TRBJ2-1; 8 bases agree with TRBD2. The V gene end was trimmed by 2 bases and the J gene end by 8 bases; junction bases not matched to a gene: 8. The CDR3 sequence is 14 residues long. Germline CDR1 is SQVTM and CDR2 is ANQGSEA. CDR3 sequence: CSVEIQRGRYEQFF. In DNA form, the CDR3 reads TGCAGCGTTGAAATCCAGCGGGGGCGATATGAGCAGTTCTTC.